Below, 21 T cell receptor beta chains from the same sample are listed, as sequenced in a study of vaccination and CD4 T cells after COVID-19. Treatment indicated: approximately 11-day PBMC culture with coronavirus spike peptide pools or control peptides (ViraFEST assay). At the Johns Hopkins FTIC core, DNA taken from cultured CD4+ T cells was sequenced by way of the Oncomine TCR Beta short-read assay. From the PCR reads, TCRdb called clonotypes with MiXCR, one entry per CDR3 protein. The table lists some 14,000 distinct CDR3 sequences, roughly 30% of them singletons. These receptors have no known antigen. The sequenced sample consisted of cultured CD4+ T cells from blood. The receptors shown here come from a human donor with COVID-19.

The rearrangement joins TRBV20-1 to TRBJ2-7; 8 bases fit TRBD2. Losses at the gene ends were 1 base for V and 4 bases for J; bases not matched to a gene: 6. Germline assignment: CDR1 DFQATT and CDR2 SNEGSKA (reference sequence). This CDR3 is 14 amino acids long. CDR3 DNA sequence: TGCAGTGCTAGAGGACGGGGGGGCCGATACGAGCAGTACTTC. It specifies CSARGRGGRYEQYF.

The rearrangement joins TRBV2 to TRBJ1-5; D gene ambiguous. Germline CDR1 is SNHLY and CDR2 is FYNNEI. The CDR3 loop spans 11 amino acids. Trimming removed 4 bases from V and 9 bases from J, with 7 bases in between. CDR3 bases: TGTGCCAGCAGTGTGGGAGGGCCCCAGCATTTT. As protein: CASSVGGPQHF. Full variable domain (outside the CDR3, taken from reference TRBV2 and TRBJ1-5): EPEVTQTPSHQVTQMGQEVILRCVPISNHLYFYWYRQILGQKVEFLVSFYNNEISEKSEIFDDQFSVERPDGSNFTLKIRSTKLEDSAMYFCASSVGGPQHFGDGTRLSIL.

The V and J genes are TRBV19 and TRBJ2-1, with 14 bases lining up with TRBD2. After removal of 5 bases from V and 8 bases from J, the junction contained 8 bases not matched to a gene. Germline V CDR1 and CDR2: LNHDA, SQIVND (reference sequence). The CDR3 sequence is 16 residues long. As DNA, the CDR3 is TGTGCCAGTAGTCTAGGGACTAGCGGGGGAAGGTATGAGCAGTTCTTC. Translation gives CASSLGTSGGRYEQFF.

This clonotype appeared once. The chain has TRBV12-3 or TRBV12-4 and TRBJ2-1; 8 bases align to TRBD1. Unmatched junction bases numbered 11, after V lost 1 base and J lost 0 bases. CDR3 length equals 19 residues. CDR3 protein: CASSLGTGIISSSYNEQFF. The DNA of the CDR3 is TGTGCCAGCAGTTTAGGGACAGGGATTATCTCCAGCTCCTACAATGAGCAGTTCTTC.

The rearrangement joins TRBV6-5 to TRBJ2-6; a weak D match, TRBD2 (5 bases). V was cut by 3 bases and J by 2 bases, with 8 bases left in between. This CDR3 region has 15 residues. Germline V gene data show CDR1 as MNHEY and CDR2 as SVGAGI. In nucleotides, the CDR3 is TGTGCCAGCAGTTATCGGGGTGCTGGGGCCAACGTCCTGACTTTC. It is translated as CASSYRGAGANVLTF.

The chain carries TRBV5-1 and TRBJ1-1; 9 bases agree with TRBD1. V shed 0 bases and J 4 bases; nucleotides not matched to a gene: 16. The CDR3 loop spans 19 amino acids. Germline CDR1 SGHRS, CDR2 YFSETQ. CDR3 in DNA: TGCGCCAGCAGCTTGGCCAAGTTAGGGACAGGGTTTGAGAGCACTGAAGCTTTCTTT. This gives the protein CASSLAKLGTGFESTEAFF.

CDR3 sequence: CASSHREIGHNEQFF. The DNA of the CDR3 is TGCGCCAGCAGTCACAGGGAAATTGGGCACAATGAGCAGTTCTTC. J is TRBJ2-1 and V is TRBV4-1; the D gene is possibly TRBD1 (6 bases). The CDR3 consists of 15 residues. The V gene's germline CDR1 is MGHRA and CDR2 YSYEKL. The V and J ends lost 6 bases and 5 bases respectively, with 17 bases between them.

The rearrangement uses TRBV6-2 or TRBV6-3 and TRBJ1-5; D is undetermined. This CDR3 is 13 amino acids long. V gave up 7 bases and J gave up 5 bases, with 12 bases separating them. Germline CDR1 and CDR2: MNHEY and SVGEGT. DNA for the CDR3: TGTGCCAGCACAAGGAGGGAAGATCAGCCCCAGCATTTT. Translated: CASTRREDQPQHF.

The chain links TRBV7-2 to TRBJ1-2; TRBD1 matches at 8 bases. In germline, CDR1 is SGHTA, CDR2 FQGNSA. There are 15 residues in the CDR3. V dropped 5 bases and J dropped 4; count of bases not matched to a gene: 9. CDR3 protein: CASSTQTGGGYGYTF. For the CDR3, the DNA is TGTGCCAGCAGCACCCAAACAGGGGGTGGCTATGGCTACACCTTC.

This clonotype was found a few times. The chain recombines TRBV20-1 with TRBJ1-1; no reliable D call. Germline V gene sequence: CDR1 DFQATT, CDR2 SNEGSKA (reference sequence). Trimming stripped 5 bases from V and 1 base from J, with 5 bases between. The CDR3 runs to 11 residues. The CDR3 nucleotides are TGCAGTGCTGCAGAGAACACTGAAGCTTTCTTT. It codes for CSAAENTEAFF.

A few counts support this clonotype. The chain recombines TRBV7-9 with TRBJ2-5; tentatively, D is TRBD1 (5 bases). This CDR3 has 14 amino acids. CDR1 is SEHNR, CDR2 FQNEAQ, per germline (reference sequence). V lost 1 base to trimming and J lost 0 bases, with 6 bases between them. In nucleotides, the CDR3 is TGTGCCAGCAGCTTAGACAGGTACCAAGAGACCCAGTACTTC. This translates into CASSLDRYQETQYF.

V gene TRBV19 combines with J gene TRBJ1-3, with 7 bases fitting TRBD1. The CDR3 length is 14 residues. Germline values: CDR1 LNHDA, CDR2 SQIVND (reference sequence). The trim removed 7 bases at V and 0 bases at J, leaving 3 bases unmatched. DNA for the CDR3: TGTGCCAGTAATGACAGGGCCTCTGGAAACACCATATATTTT. Its translation is CASNDRASGNTIYF.

This clonotype has more than one count but fewer than ten. The chain carries TRBV20-1 and TRBJ2-7; maybe TRBD2 (6 bases). The CDR3 is 13 residues long. The V end lost 4 bases, the J end lost 1 base, and 11 bases lay between the germline ends. Germline CDR1 and CDR2: DFQATT and SNEGSKA (reference sequence). The DNA of the CDR3 is TGCAGTGCTATGGGGAGGAGTTCCTACGAGCAGTACTTC. This gives the protein CSAMGRSSYEQYF.

The chain joins TRBV9 to TRBJ2-2, with D tentatively TRBD2 (6 bases). V lost 5 bases and J 4 bases, leaving 12 bases between the germline ends. The V gene's germline CDR1 is SGDLS and CDR2 YYNGEE. This CDR3 has 14 residues. The CDR3 region has the DNA TGTGCCAGCAGAACTAGCCTCGGCACCGGGGAGCTGTTTTTT. Encoded protein: CASRTSLGTGELFF. Looking up the rest from reference TRBV9 and TRBJ2-2 gives the full variable domain: DSGVTQTPKHLITATGQRVTLRCSPRSGDLSVYWYQQSLDQGLQFLIQYYNGEERAKGNILERFSAQQFPDLHSELNLSSLELGDSALYFCASRTSLGTGELFFGEGSRLTVL.

This clonotype was seen only a few times. V is TRBV2 and J is TRBJ2-5, with TRBD2 as a possible D gene (7 bases). This CDR3 comprises 15 residues. Between the trimmed V and J ends, which lost 8 bases and 4 bases, there was a span of 20 bases. Germline CDR1 reads SNHLY; CDR2 reads FYNNEI. The CDR3 DNA sequence: TGTGCCAGCGGGGGGGCCATAGGCAGGGGAGAGACCCAGTACTTC. Residues: CASGGAIGRGETQYF.

There are a few counts of this clonotype. The chain uses TRBV19 and TRBJ2-3; 8 bases fit TRBD2. CDR1 and CDR2 from the germline V gene are LNHDA and SQIVND (reference sequence). The CDR3 consists of 15 residues. Trimming cost V 3 bases and J 1 base; bases outside gene matches: 3. For the CDR3, the DNA is TGTGCCAGTAGTATCGGTAGCGGGGGCACAGATACGCAGTATTTT. This translates into CASSIGSGGTDTQYF.

This clonotype was found a few times. The gene calls are TRBV11-3 and TRBJ1-2; 7 nucleotides agree with TRBD1. Germline lookup yields CDR1 SGHNT and CDR2 YENEEA. CDR3 length equals 11 residues. The V segment lost 5 bases and the J segment 13 bases; nucleotides outside the gene matches: 7. The CDR3 region has the DNA TGTGCCAGCAGCGGAGGGGGCGTTCGCACCTTC. This gives the protein CASSGGGVRTF.

With regard to this clonotype: Its ends do not fully match the called genes, so a read error is possible. The rearrangement links TRBV6-1 to TRBJ2-7, with D unresolved. CDR1 and CDR2 (germline): MNHNS, SASEGT. The CDR3 runs 15 residues. The CDR3 DNA is TGTGCCATCAGTGAGTCGAGACCCGGCTCCTACGAGCAGTACTTC. Translation gives CAISESRPGSYEQYF.

This clonotype has just a few counts. The rearrangement uses TRBV24-1 and TRBJ1-1; 8 bases line up with TRBD1. The junction had 20 bases not matched to a gene; V was cut back by 0 bases and J by 6 bases. From germline, CDR1 is KGHDR and CDR2 SFDVKD. The CDR3 loop spans 20 amino acids. CDR3 in DNA: TGTGCCACCAGTGATTTGCAAGATCTAGACAGGGGCGTCGGTGAGGCTGAAGCTTTCTTT. This sequence encodes CATSDLQDLDRGVGEAEAFF.

This clonotype was seen more than once but under ten times. The chain uses TRBV6-1 and TRBJ2-5; the D call may be TRBD1 or TRBD2 (6 bases each). Trimming cost V 6 bases and J 1 base, with 12 bases left between them. Germline CDR1 MNHNS, CDR2 SASEGT. The CDR3 is 14 residues long. CDR3 DNA: TGTGCCAGCAGCAGGGGACTGGTCCAAGAGACCCAGTACTTC. Translated: CASSRGLVQETQYF.

The genes are TRBV5-1 and TRBJ1-5; TRBD1 is a possible D gene (5 bases). The ends were cut back, 4 bases at V and 3 bases at J, with 11 bases in the middle. Germline-derived CDR1 and CDR2 are SGHRS and YFSETQ. This CDR3 contains 14 residues. CDR3: CASSVGVANQPQHF. The CDR3, as DNA: TGCGCCAGCAGCGTGGGGGTTGCCAATCAGCCCCAGCATTTT.